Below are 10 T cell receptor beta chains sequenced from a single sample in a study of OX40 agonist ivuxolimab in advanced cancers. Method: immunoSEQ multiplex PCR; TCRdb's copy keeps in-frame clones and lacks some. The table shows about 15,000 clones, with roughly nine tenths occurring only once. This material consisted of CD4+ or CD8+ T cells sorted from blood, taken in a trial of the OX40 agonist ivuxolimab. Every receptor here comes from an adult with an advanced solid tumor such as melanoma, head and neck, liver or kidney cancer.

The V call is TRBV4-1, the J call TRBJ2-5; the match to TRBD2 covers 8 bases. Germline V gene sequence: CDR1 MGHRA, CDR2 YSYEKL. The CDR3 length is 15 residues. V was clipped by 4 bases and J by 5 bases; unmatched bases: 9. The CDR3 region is CASSLSSGRAETQYF. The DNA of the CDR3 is TGCGCCAGCAGCCTCTCCAGCGGGAGAGCTGAGACCCAGTACTTC.

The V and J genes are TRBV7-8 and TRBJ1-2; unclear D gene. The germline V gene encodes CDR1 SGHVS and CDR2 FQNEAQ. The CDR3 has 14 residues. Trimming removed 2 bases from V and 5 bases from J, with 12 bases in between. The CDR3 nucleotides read TGTGCCAGCAGCTTAAGTGCCCTGAGGTATGGCTACACCTTC. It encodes CASSLSALRYGYTF.

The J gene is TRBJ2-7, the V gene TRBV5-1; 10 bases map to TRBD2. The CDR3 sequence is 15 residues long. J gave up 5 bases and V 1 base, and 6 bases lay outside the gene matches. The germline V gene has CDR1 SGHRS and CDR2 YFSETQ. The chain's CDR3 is CASSLMGLASHEQYF. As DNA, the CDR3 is TGCGCCAGCAGCTTGATGGGACTAGCGAGCCACGAGCAGTACTTC.

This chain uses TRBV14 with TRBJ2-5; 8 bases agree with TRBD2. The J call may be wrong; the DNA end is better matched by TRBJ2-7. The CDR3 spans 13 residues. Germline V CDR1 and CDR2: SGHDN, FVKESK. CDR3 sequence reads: CASRGLVGYEQYF. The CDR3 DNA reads TGTGCCAGCAGGGGACTAGTGGGCTACGAGCAGTACTTC.

In DNA, the CDR3 is TGTGCCAGCAGCTGGACTAGCGGGAGTGAGACCCAGTACTTC. Residues: CASSWTSGSETQYF. This chain joins TRBV27 and TRBJ2-5; TRBD2 aligns across 13 bases. J gave up 5 bases and V 6 bases, and 3 bases lay outside the gene matches. Germline CDR1 reads MNHEY; CDR2 reads SMNVEV (reference sequence). CDR3 size: 14 residues.

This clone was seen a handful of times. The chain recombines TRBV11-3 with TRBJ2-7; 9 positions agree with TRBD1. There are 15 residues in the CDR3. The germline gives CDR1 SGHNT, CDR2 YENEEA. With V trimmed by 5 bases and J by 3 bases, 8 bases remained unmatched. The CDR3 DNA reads TGTGCCAGCAGCGTAACGGGACAGGGAGGCTACGAGCAGTACTTC. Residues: CASSVTGQGGYEQYF.

CDR3 sequence reads: CASSLGGRPEAFF. CDR3 sequence (DNA): TGTGCCAGCAGCTTGGGGGGCCGGCCCGAAGCTTTCTTT. This chain joins TRBV5-4 and TRBJ1-1; perhaps TRBD1 as D (5 bases). With 0 bases removed from V and 8 bases from J, the gap between germline ends came to 11 bases. The CDR3 is made up of 13 amino acids. CDR1 and CDR2 from the germline V gene are SGHNT and YYREEE (reference sequence). The full variable domain, with the rest looked up from reference TRBV5-4 and TRBJ1-1, is ETGVTQSPTHLIKTRGQQVTLRCSSQSGHNTVSWYQQALGQGPQFIFQYYREEENGRGNFPPRFSGLQFPNYSSELNVNALELDDSALYLCASSLGGRPEAFFGQGTRLTVV.

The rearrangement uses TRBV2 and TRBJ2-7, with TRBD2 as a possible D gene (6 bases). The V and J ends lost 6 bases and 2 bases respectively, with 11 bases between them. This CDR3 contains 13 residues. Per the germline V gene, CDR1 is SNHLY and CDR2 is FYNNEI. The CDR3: CASSVGGPYEQYF. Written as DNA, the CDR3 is TGTGCCAGCAGCGTCGGGGGTCCCTACGAGCAGTACTTC.

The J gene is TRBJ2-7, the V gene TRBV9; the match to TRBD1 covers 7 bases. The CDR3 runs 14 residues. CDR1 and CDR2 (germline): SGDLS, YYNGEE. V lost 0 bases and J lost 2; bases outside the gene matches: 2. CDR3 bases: TGTGCCAGCAGCGTAGACGGGACAGCCTACGAGCAGTACTTC. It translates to CASSVDGTAYEQYF.

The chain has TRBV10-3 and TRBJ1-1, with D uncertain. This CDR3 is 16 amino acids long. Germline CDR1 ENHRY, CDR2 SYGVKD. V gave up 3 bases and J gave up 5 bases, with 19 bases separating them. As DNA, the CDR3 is TGTGCCATCAGTGAAAATGGCTCCGGTCCTAAAACTGAAGCTTTCTTT. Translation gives CAISENGSGPKTEAFF.